Listed here are 21 T cell receptor beta chains from one sample, sequenced in a study of immune cell composition in non-small cell lung cancer. Using immunoSEQ multiplex PCR, the repertoire was profiled, and TCRdb retains in-frame clones only, with some absent. The sample records 13,000 to 15,000 clones, around 75% being singletons. Sequencing used lung tumor tissue. The origin of the receptors is a human donor with non-small cell lung cancer.

The chain is built from TRBV18 and TRBJ2-1, with 10 bases lining up with TRBD1. With 3 bases clipped from V and 7 bases from J, the junction kept 6 bases outside the gene matches. The CDR3 extends over 15 amino acids. Germline V gene lookup returns CDR1 KGHSH and CDR2 LQKENI. CDR3 in DNA: TGTGCCAGCTCACCCACGGGACAGGGGATTAATGAGCAGTTCTTC. Translated, it gives CASSPTGQGINEQFF.

This chain connects TRBV11-2 to TRBJ1-5, with D unresolved. CDR3 length: 14 amino acids. In germline, CDR1 is SGHAT, CDR2 FQNNGV. V lost 5 bases, J lost 6 bases, and 14 bases lay in between. CDR3 region: CASSQTGRFQPQHF. The DNA of the CDR3 is TGTGCCAGCAGCCAAACGGGTCGATTTCAGCCCCAGCATTTT.

The gene calls are TRBV2 and TRBJ1-2, with a tentative D call TRBD1 (6 bases). The V end was cut by 0 bases, the J end by 3 bases, with 11 bases between. Germline values: CDR1 SNHLY, CDR2 FYNNEI. The CDR3 length is 15 residues. CDR3 sequence reads: CASSEAQGQYYGYTF. The CDR3 bases are TGTGCCAGCAGTGAAGCCCAGGGGCAATACTATGGCTACACCTTC.

This sequence joins TRBV11-3 and TRBJ2-5; TRBD2 matches 7 bases. This CDR3 contains 15 residues. From germline, CDR1 is SGHNT and CDR2 YENEEA. V dropped 2 bases and J dropped 4; count of bases not matched to a gene: 7. CDR3 loop: CASSLQHGRGETQYF. In DNA form, the CDR3 reads TGTGCCAGCAGCTTACAGCATGGGAGGGGAGAGACCCAGTACTTC.

This chain uses TRBV7-2 with TRBJ1-2; a possible D gene is TRBD1 (6 bases). Germline V gives CDR1 SGHTA, CDR2 FQGNSA. The CDR3 consists of 14 residues. V was trimmed by 4 bases and J by 8 bases, leaving 17 bases between them. CDR3 in amino acids: CASSYAGEFGGYTF. Written as DNA, the CDR3 is TGTGCCAGCAGCTACGCAGGGGAGTTTGGGGGCTACACCTTC.

The J gene is TRBJ1-1, the V gene TRBV29-1, with TRBD1 matching over 9 bases. This CDR3 region has 13 residues. V shed 6 bases, J shed 3 bases, and the junction held 5 bases outside the gene matches. Per germline, CDR1 SQVTM and CDR2 ANQGSEA. For the CDR3, the DNA is TGCAGCGTAGCCCGACAGGGGGACACTGAAGCTTTCTTT. It translates to CSVARQGDTEAFF.

J is TRBJ1-4 and V is TRBV30, with 7 bases matching TRBD1. The length of the CDR3 is 13 residues. With V trimmed by 5 bases and J by 5 bases, 5 bases remained unmatched. CDR1 is GTSNPN and CDR2 is SVGIG in the germline V gene (reference sequence). The CDR3 sequence is CAWSRDRNEKLFF. In nucleotides, the CDR3 is TGTGCCTGGTCCCGGGACAGAAATGAAAAACTGTTTTTT.

This clone was recorded a few times. The chain recombines TRBV7-9 with TRBJ1-2; TRBD1 agrees at 8 bases. The germline V gene encodes CDR1 SEHNR and CDR2 FQNEAQ (reference sequence). This CDR3 region has 13 residues. V dropped 5 bases and J dropped 9; count of bases not matched to a gene: 8. CDR3 loop: CASSVAGQESYTF. Written as DNA, the CDR3 is TGTGCCAGCAGCGTCGCGGGACAGGAGAGCTACACCTTC.

The chain carries TRBV5-8 and TRBJ2-1; a possible D gene is TRBD2 (5 bases). The CDR3 length is 12 residues. The V gene lost 4 bases and the J gene lost 12 bases, with 14 bases spanning the gap. Looked up from germline, CDR1 is SGHTS and CDR2 is YDEGEE. The DNA for the CDR3 is TGTGCCAGCAGCCCTCAATCTGCGGGGCAGTTCTTC. Protein sequence: CASSPQSAGQFF.

The gene calls are TRBV19 and TRBJ1-2; 7 nucleotides line up with TRBD1. This CDR3 is 12 amino acids long. V dropped 6 bases and J dropped 9; count of bases not matched to a gene: 7. Germline V lookup: CDR1 LNHDA, CDR2 SQIVND (reference sequence). CDR3 sequence (DNA): TGTGCCAGTAGCGGAGGGGGCGGAAGCTACACCTTC. Its protein product is CASSGGGGSYTF. The variable domain in full, completed from reference TRBV19 and TRBJ1-2, reads DGGITQSPKYLFRKEGQNVTLSCEQNLNHDAMYWYRQDPGQGLRLIYYSQIVNDFQKGDIAEGYSVSREKKESFPLTVTSAQKNPTAFYLCASSGGGGSYTFGSGTRLTVV.

The chain has TRBV4-3 and TRBJ2-7; 13 bases match TRBD2. J gave up 6 bases and V 4 bases, and 9 bases lay outside the gene matches. Per germline, CDR1 LGHNA and CDR2 YSLEER. This CDR3 comprises 16 residues. The CDR3 here is CASSPRTSGSVGEQYF. The CDR3 DNA is TGCGCCAGCAGCCCGCGGACTAGCGGGAGTGTGGGCGAGCAGTACTTC.

V and J are TRBV5-8 and TRBJ2-3; D is unclear. Trimming took 2 bases from V and 5 from J, leaving 3 bases between them. CDR1 SGHTS and CDR2 YDEGEE come from the germline V gene. The CDR3 sequence is 11 residues long. Here the CDR3 reads CASSFRDTQYF. CDR3 DNA: TGTGCCAGCAGCTTTCGAGATACGCAGTATTTT.

The rearrangement uses TRBV28 and TRBJ1-5; D is possibly TRBD1 (6 bases). V was shortened by 6 bases and J by 3 bases, with 9 bases between the two germline ends. From germline, CDR1 is MDHEN and CDR2 SYDVKM. CDR3 length: 13 residues. CDR3 sequence reads: CASSRDNNQPQHF. Here the CDR3 DNA reads TGTGCCAGCAGCCGGGACAACAATCAGCCCCAGCATTTT.

The rearrangement links TRBV5-1 to TRBJ2-1; D assignment may be TRBD1 or TRBD2 (5 bases each). V was shortened by 7 bases and J by 1 base, with 12 bases between the two germline ends. Germline V gives CDR1 SGHRS, CDR2 YFSETQ. The CDR3 sequence is 14 residues long. CDR3 coding DNA: TGCGCCAGCCGCGTGGGGGAGTCCTACAATGAGCAGTTCTTC. Its protein product is CASRVGESYNEQFF.

The rearrangement joins TRBV19 to TRBJ1-5; 8 bases line up with TRBD1. Per germline, CDR1 LNHDA and CDR2 SQIVND (reference sequence). This CDR3 is 14 amino acids long. Unmatched junction bases numbered 4, after V lost 5 bases and J lost 4 bases. CDR3 bases: TGTGCCAGTAGTTCCCGGGACAGGAATCAGCCCCAGCATTTT. Amino acid sequence: CASSSRDRNQPQHF.

The V call is TRBV18, the J call TRBJ2-7; D is possibly TRBD1 (6 bases). This CDR3 is built from 11 residues. Per the germline V gene, CDR1 is KGHSH and CDR2 is LQKENI. The V and J ends lost 6 bases and 7 bases respectively, with 10 bases between them. The CDR3 sequence is CASSQRGEQYF. The CDR3 DNA follows: TGTGCCAGCTCCCAGAGGGGGGAGCAGTACTTC.

V and J are TRBV7-2 and TRBJ1-3; D gene unclear. The germline gives CDR1 SGHTA, CDR2 FQGNSA. Trimming cost V 4 bases and J 7 bases, with 11 bases left between them. The CDR3 extends over 13 amino acids. For the CDR3, the DNA is TGTGCCAGCAGCTCCCTGACCGGGAACACCATATATTTT. This gives the protein CASSSLTGNTIYF.

This clone was recorded only once. This sequence joins TRBV4-2 and TRBJ1-2; 11 bases match TRBD1. The CDR3 sequence is 17 residues long. V was pared by 1 base and J by 1 base, with 5 bases of the junction left unmatched. Germline lookup yields CDR1 LGHNA and CDR2 YNFKEQ. The CDR3 reads CASSQVGQGAHNYGYTF. CDR3 coding DNA: TGTGCCAGCAGCCAAGTCGGACAGGGGGCGCATAACTATGGCTACACCTTC.

The rearrangement links TRBV6-6 to TRBJ2-7; 7 bases are a match to TRBD2. Germline CDR1 is MNHNY and CDR2 is SVGAGI (reference sequence). The CDR3 has 13 amino acids. V trimming: 2 bases; J trimming: 6 bases; junction bases outside the gene matches: 4. Here the CDR3 DNA reads TGTGCCAGCAGTTACCACCCGGGGGGCGAGCAGTACTTC. Translating gives CASSYHPGGEQYF.

The chain joins TRBV7-2 to TRBJ2-7; 9 positions match TRBD2. Losses at the gene ends were 1 base for V and 4 bases for J; bases not matched to a gene: 5. This CDR3 comprises 15 residues. The germline gives CDR1 SGHTA, CDR2 FQGNSA. The CDR3 DNA reads TGTGCCAGCAGCTTAGGCGGGGGGGCTAATTACGAGCAGTACTTC. Its protein is CASSLGGGANYEQYF. Full variable domain (remainder filled in from reference TRBV7-2 and TRBJ2-7): GAGVSQSPSNKVTEKGKDVELRCDPISGHTALYWYRQSLGQGLEFLIYFQGNSAPDKSGLPSDRFSAERTGGSVSTLTIQRTQQEDSAVYLCASSLGGGANYEQYFGPGTRLTVT.

The sample holds a few counts of this clone. The CDR3 region has the DNA TGCGCCAGCAGCTTTCAGTCAGACTATGGCTACACCTTC. Protein product: CASSFQSDYGYTF. This sequence joins TRBV5-1 and TRBJ1-2; D is uncertain. Germline V CDR1 and CDR2: SGHRS, YFSETQ. CDR3 length equals 13 residues. Trimming took off 2 bases at V and 3 bases at J, with 8 bases between the two ends. Full variable domain (rest looked up from reference TRBV5-1 and TRBJ1-2): KAGVTQTPRYLIKTRGQQVTLSCSPISGHRSVSWYQQTPGQGLQFLFEYFSETQRNKGNFPGRFSGRQFSNSRSEMNVSTLELGDSALYLCASSFQSDYGYTFGSGTRLTVV.